These 29 T cell receptor beta chains share one sample of origin, sequenced in a study of blood T cell repertoires in COVID-19. TCRdb keeps only in-frame clones here, not all; method: immunoSEQ multiplex PCR. The sample lists around 400,000 clones, under 85% occurring once. The sequencing sample was made of PBMCs or T cells enriched from blood (not recorded which). The origin of the receptors is a woman in her forties or fifties who had recovered from COVID-19.

The chain carries TRBV11-2 and TRBJ1-2; 7 bases agree with TRBD1. CDR1 is SGHAT, CDR2 FQNNGV, per germline. The CDR3 totals 19 residues. V lost 5 bases, J lost 5 bases, and 23 bases stayed unmatched. The CDR3 loop reads CASSNMRRASDRVGYGYTF. Written as DNA, the CDR3 is TGTGCCAGCAGCAATATGCGGCGGGCCAGTGACAGGGTAGGGTATGGCTACACCTTC.

The chain couples TRBV5-6 to TRBJ1-2, with D unclear. Germline V gene data show CDR1 as SGHDT and CDR2 as YYEEEE. Trimming left V 0 bases short and J 1 base short, with 10 bases between. The length of the CDR3 is 15 residues. The CDR3, as DNA: TGTGCCAGCAGCTTGGCCGGAGGAAATAACTATGGCTACACCTTC. Translated: CASSLAGGNNYGYTF. Using reference TRBV5-6 and TRBJ1-2 for the parts outside the CDR3, the full variable domain is DAGVTQSPTHLIKTRGQQVTLRCSPKSGHDTVSWYQQALGQGPQFIFQYYEEEERQRGNFPDRFSGHQFPNYSSELNVNALLLGDSALYLCASSLAGGNNYGYTFGSGTRLTVV.

A single count supports this clone. The chain employs TRBV10-3 and TRBJ1-1, with 9 bases identical to TRBD1. The CDR3 consists of 14 residues. V trimming: 7 bases; J trimming: 1 base; junction bases outside the gene matches: 4. CDR1 ENHRY and CDR2 SYGVKD come from the germline V gene. In DNA form, the CDR3 reads TGTGCCATCACTCCGGACAGGGGGAACACTGAAGCTTTCTTT. This sequence encodes CAITPDRGNTEAFF.

V is TRBV18 and J is TRBJ2-1; D gene ambiguous. The germline CDR1 and CDR2 sequences are KGHSH and LQKENI. The length of the CDR3 is 15 residues. Trimming removed 1 base at V and 2 bases at J, with 9 bases between. The CDR3 DNA sequence: TGTGCCAGCTCACCACGCGACAAGACCTACAATGAGCAGTTCTTC. Translated, it gives CASSPRDKTYNEQFF.

The rearrangement links TRBV7-2 to TRBJ2-5; D possibly corresponds to TRBD2 (5 bases). V was shortened by 4 bases and J by 2 bases, with 14 bases between the two germline ends. Germline lookup yields CDR1 SGHTA and CDR2 FQGNSA. This CDR3 is 15 amino acids long. This CDR3 reads CASSSHGGGQETQYF. The CDR3 DNA reads TGTGCCAGCAGCTCCCACGGAGGAGGTCAAGAGACCCAGTACTTC.

This chain links TRBV2 with TRBJ2-5; 9 nucleotides agree with TRBD1. Germline values: CDR1 SNHLY, CDR2 FYNNEI. CDR3 length equals 15 residues. V dropped 6 bases and J dropped 2; count of bases not matched to a gene: 7. The DNA of the CDR3 is TGTGCCAGCAGCCGGAGGACAGGGGTTCAAGAGACCCAGTACTTC. It translates to CASSRRTGVQETQYF.

CDR3 residues: CAWSLTGAYEQYF. The CDR3 nucleotides are TGTGCCTGGAGCTTAACCGGGGCCTACGAGCAGTACTTC. The rearrangement links TRBV30 to TRBJ2-7; perhaps TRBD2 as D (5 bases). There are 13 residues in the CDR3. Looked up from germline, CDR1 is GTSNPN and CDR2 is SVGIG (reference sequence). V was pared by 3 bases and J by 2 bases, with 11 bases between. Complete variable domain (other parts from reference TRBV30 and TRBJ2-7): SQTIHQWPATLVQPVGSPLSLECTVEGTSNPNLYWYRQAAGRGLQLLFYSVGIGQISSEVPQNLSASRPQDRQFILSSKKLLLSDSGFYLCAWSLTGAYEQYFGPGTRLTVT.

The chain combines TRBV7-2 with TRBJ2-3, with 9 bases lining up with TRBD1. This CDR3 contains 13 residues. Per germline, CDR1 SGHTA and CDR2 FQGNSA. The J segment lost 5 bases and the V segment lost 6 bases, leaving 3 bases of the junction unmatched. CDR3: CASSTGGRDTQYF. DNA of the CDR3: TGTGCCAGCAGTACAGGGGGCAGAGATACGCAGTATTTT.

The chain joins TRBV7-9 to TRBJ2-1; 11 bases line up with TRBD2. Trimming at V came to 5 bases and at J to 11 bases, leaving 23 bases not matched to a gene. The germline V gene has CDR1 SEHNR and CDR2 FQNEAQ (reference sequence). CDR3 length: 19 residues. CDR3 sequence (DNA): TGTGCCAGCAGCCGACGACCGAGGTCGGGGTGGCTAGCGGGAGGCCAGCAGTTCTTC. Residues: CASSRRPRSGWLAGGQQFF.

The chain couples TRBV5-1 to TRBJ1-2; no clear D gene. Germline values: CDR1 SGHRS, CDR2 YFSETQ. With 0 bases removed from V and 2 bases from J, the gap between germline ends came to 8 bases. This CDR3 contains 14 residues. CDR3 loop: CASSLETENYGYTF. The DNA for the CDR3 is TGCGCCAGCAGCTTGGAGACGGAGAACTATGGCTACACCTTC.

The V gene is TRBV10-3, the J gene TRBJ1-2; 9 nucleotides match TRBD1. Germline V gives CDR1 ENHRY, CDR2 SYGVKD. With 0 bases clipped from V and 12 bases from J, the junction kept 2 bases outside the gene matches. This CDR3 is 12 amino acids long. The CDR3 bases are TGTGCCATCAGTGAGTCGGGACAGGGCAACACCTTC. Its protein is CAISESGQGNTF.

The V call is TRBV2, the J call TRBJ2-1, with 8 nucleotides matching TRBD2. Germline V gene lookup returns CDR1 SNHLY and CDR2 FYNNEI. With V trimmed by 6 bases and J by 3 bases, 7 bases remained unmatched. The CDR3 length is 15 residues. CDR3 DNA sequence: TGTGCCAGCAGCAAAGGACTAGCAATCTACAATGAGCAGTTCTTC. The encoded protein is CASSKGLAIYNEQFF.

This chain joins TRBV2 and TRBJ1-1; D is uncertain. CDR1 and CDR2 (germline): SNHLY, FYNNEI. The V end lost 6 bases, the J end lost 1 base, and 9 bases lay between the germline ends. This CDR3 is built from 13 residues. The CDR3 spells CASRSTRNTEAFF. CDR3 nucleotide sequence: TGTGCCAGCAGATCGACAAGGAACACTGAAGCTTTCTTT.

The V and J genes are TRBV6-2 or TRBV6-3 and TRBJ1-2; the match to TRBD1 covers 7 bases. This CDR3 spans 15 amino acids. Germline loops: CDR1 MNHEY, CDR2 SVGEGT. V lost 5 bases, J lost 7 bases, and 13 bases stayed unmatched. The CDR3 region is CASSHLPRGMGGYTF. The CDR3 DNA follows: TGTGCCAGCAGTCATCTTCCCAGGGGGATGGGTGGCTACACCTTC.

The chain joins TRBV6-2 or TRBV6-3 to TRBJ2-7, with D unclear. This CDR3 spans 14 amino acids. Germline V gene sequence: CDR1 MNHEY, CDR2 SVGEGT. V dropped 0 bases and J dropped 2 bases, with 8 bases sitting between them. The chain's CDR3 is CASSYSLLPYEQYF. As DNA, the CDR3 is TGTGCCAGCAGTTACTCTTTACTCCCCTACGAGCAGTACTTC.

V gene TRBV6-5 combines with J gene TRBJ1-2; TRBD1 agrees at 7 bases. Germline CDR1 and CDR2: MNHEY and SVGAGI. With V trimmed by 6 bases and J by 5 bases, 12 bases remained unmatched. CDR3 length: 15 residues. DNA of the CDR3: TGTGCCAGCAGCGAGAGGAGGGGGCTCTATTATGGCTACACCTTC. Translated, it gives CASSERRGLYYGYTF.

This clone showed up just a few times. The CDR3 DNA follows: TGTGCCAGCAGCTTGGGCGGGGGTGGCGAGACCCAGTACTTC. Its protein is CASSLGGGGETQYF. The gene calls are TRBV7-9 and TRBJ2-5, with 7 positions matching TRBD2. J was trimmed by 5 bases and V by 3 bases; bases with no gene match: 6. The CDR3 is 14 residues long. CDR1 is SEHNR, CDR2 FQNEAQ, per germline (reference sequence).

This chain links TRBV9 with TRBJ2-7; 7 positions agree with TRBD1. The CDR3 spans 14 residues. The V and J ends lost 2 bases and 3 bases, in that order; junction bases with no gene match: 5. CDR1 and CDR2 (germline): SGDLS, YYNGEE. DNA of the CDR3: TGTGCCAGCAGCGTCGGGACAGACGGCTACGAGCAGTACTTC. It codes for CASSVGTDGYEQYF.

This clone was recorded only once. The chain combines TRBV19 with TRBJ2-2; the D gene is possibly TRBD1 (5 bases). The CDR3 contains 14 residues. Germline V gene sequence: CDR1 LNHDA, CDR2 SQIVND (reference sequence). V was trimmed by 5 bases and J by 1 base, leaving 8 bases between them. Here the CDR3 reads CASSLQENTGELFF. The CDR3 DNA is TGTGCCAGTAGTCTACAGGAGAACACCGGGGAGCTGTTTTTT.

The rearrangement links TRBV10-3 to TRBJ1-3; the match to TRBD1 covers 7 bases. Germline CDR1 is ENHRY and CDR2 is SYGVKD. After removal of 5 bases from V and 0 bases from J, the junction contained 13 bases not matched to a gene. This CDR3 is built from 18 residues. CDR3 nucleotides: TGTGCCATCAGTAACTCCGCGGGACAGCTCTTCTCTGGAAACACCATATATTTT. This encodes CAISNSAGQLFSGNTIYF.

CDR3 in amino acids: CASSLTGVGYTF. The CDR3 nucleotides read TGCGCCAGCAGCTTGACAGGGGTCGGCTACACCTTC. This chain joins TRBV5-1 and TRBJ1-2, with 7 bases identical to TRBD1. This CDR3 region has 12 residues. Germline CDR1 is SGHRS and CDR2 is YFSETQ. V was pared by 1 base and J by 8 bases, with 2 bases of the junction left unmatched.

This chain uses TRBV11-2 with TRBJ2-7; D is unresolved. V dropped 5 bases and J dropped 9 bases, with 17 bases sitting between them. Per germline, CDR1 SGHAT and CDR2 FQNNGV. The CDR3 contains 13 residues. CDR3 bases: TGTGCCAGCAGCATAAGAGACTCTTCCGGGCAGTACTTC. Amino acid sequence: CASSIRDSSGQYF.

The chain links TRBV9 to TRBJ2-1, with 12 bases lining up with TRBD2. Unmatched junction bases numbered 11, after V lost 3 bases and J lost 7 bases. The CDR3 is 17 residues long. Germline CDR1 and CDR2: SGDLS and YYNGEE. CDR3 loop: CASSERLAGVSGNEQFF. In DNA, the CDR3 is TGTGCCAGCAGCGAAAGACTAGCGGGAGTTTCGGGTAATGAGCAGTTCTTC. Supplemented by reference TRBV9 and TRBJ2-1, the full variable domain reads DSGVTQTPKHLITATGQRVTLRCSPRSGDLSVYWYQQSLDQGLQFLIQYYNGEERAKGNILERFSAQQFPDLHSELNLSSLELGDSALYFCASSERLAGVSGNEQFFGPGTRLTVL.

The chain recombines TRBV18 with TRBJ1-3; 7 nucleotides align to TRBD1. CDR1 and CDR2 from the germline V gene are KGHSH and LQKENI. V dropped 3 bases and J dropped 2; count of bases not matched to a gene: 4. The CDR3 extends over 15 amino acids. For the CDR3, the DNA is TGTGCCAGCTCACCGCAGGGGGTAACTGGAAACACCATATATTTT. Encoded protein: CASSPQGVTGNTIYF. The full variable domain, completed using reference TRBV18 and TRBJ1-3, is NAGVMQNPRHLVRRRGQEARLRCSPMKGHSHVYWYRQLPEEGLKFMVYLQKENIIDESGMPKERFSAEFPKEGPSILRIQQVVRGDSAAYFCASSPQGVTGNTIYFGEGSWLTVV.

The genes are TRBV5-4 and TRBJ2-3; TRBD2 matches at 8 bases. V gave up 6 bases and J gave up 4 bases; unmatched junction bases: 7. CDR3 length: 14 residues. The germline V gene encodes CDR1 SGHNT and CDR2 YYREEE (reference sequence). The CDR3 here is CASMARGGADTQYF. Here the CDR3 DNA reads TGTGCCAGCATGGCTCGGGGGGGCGCAGATACGCAGTATTTT. The complete variable domain, with remaining parts taken from reference TRBV5-4 and TRBJ2-3, reads ETGVTQSPTHLIKTRGQQVTLRCSSQSGHNTVSWYQQALGQGPQFIFQYYREEENGRGNFPPRFSGLQFPNYSSELNVNALELDDSALYLCASMARGGADTQYFGPGTRLTVL.

This clone was found a few times. CDR3 amino acids: CSVGRDRMYGGEQYF. The CDR3 nucleotides read TGCAGCGTTGGCCGGGACCGCATGTACGGGGGCGAGCAGTACTTC. This chain joins TRBV29-1 and TRBJ2-7; possible D gene TRBD2, 6 bases. Germline lookup yields CDR1 SQVTM and CDR2 ANQGSEA. CDR3 length: 15 residues. The V and J ends lost 4 bases and 6 bases respectively, with 22 bases between them.

The chain recombines TRBV9 with TRBJ2-3; D not resolved. The CDR3 has 14 residues. V lost 4 bases to trimming and J lost 10 bases, with 19 bases between them. Germline V gene sequence: CDR1 SGDLS, CDR2 YYNGEE. CDR3: CASSPQPLVDAQYF. Here the CDR3 DNA reads TGTGCCAGCAGCCCACAACCCCTAGTAGACGCGCAGTATTTT.

This clone appeared a single time. V and J are TRBV5-4 and TRBJ2-7, with a possible D match to TRBD2 (5 bases). The CDR3 runs to 18 residues. The ends were cut back, 5 bases at V and 7 bases at J, with 31 bases in the middle. Germline lookup yields CDR1 SGHNT and CDR2 YYREEE (reference sequence). The CDR3 protein is CASSSLTRAGRAVVEQYF. The CDR3 bases are TGTGCCAGCAGTTCCCTGACGAGGGCCGGACGCGCCGTTGTTGAGCAGTACTTC.

The chain is built from TRBV2 and TRBJ1-1, with TRBD1 matching over 7 bases. Germline CDR1 and CDR2: SNHLY and FYNNEI. The CDR3 is made up of 13 amino acids. V shed 10 bases and J 0 bases; nucleotides not matched to a gene: 5. This CDR3 is CANLQGMNTEAFF. The CDR3 DNA reads as TGTGCCAACCTACAGGGGATGAACACTGAAGCTTTCTTT.